The 13 T cell receptor beta chains below were found in one sample sequenced in a study of T-cell memory formation after mild COVID-19. MiXCR, applied by TCRdb to the 5' RACE reads, yields one record per CDR3 protein. The data hold hundreds of thousands of distinct CDR3 sequences, with more than 15% observed a single time. Sequenced sample: PBMCs or a T cell subset sorted from them (not recorded which). These receptors were obtained from a man between 18 and 29 years old who had mild COVID-19 (a few samples of this study predate the infection). Cell type and time point are not known.

This clonotype was seen a handful of times. V is TRBV4-2 and J is TRBJ2-4; TRBD2 matches at 8 bases. This CDR3 region has 16 residues. Germline loops: CDR1 LGHNA, CDR2 YNFKEQ. J gave up 4 bases and V 4 bases, and 9 bases lay outside the gene matches. DNA for the CDR3: TGTGCCAGCAGCCGCCGGGGAGCGGGGGCAAAAAACATTCAGTACTTC. It encodes CASSRRGAGAKNIQYF.

The sample holds many counts of this clonotype. This rearrangement joins TRBV6-6 to TRBJ2-7; D remains ambiguous. This CDR3 has 14 residues. The germline CDR1 and CDR2 sequences are MNHNY and SVGAGI (reference sequence). Trimming took 2 bases from V and 9 from J, leaving 17 bases between them. CDR3 region: CASSYESRRTGQYV. For the CDR3, the DNA is TGTGCCAGCAGTTACGAAAGCAGGCGAACTGGGCAGTACGTC.

The chain links TRBV18 to TRBJ1-1; no clear D. This CDR3 is 13 amino acids long. Between the trimmed V and J ends, which lost 5 bases and 6 bases, there was a span of 13 bases. Germline CDR1 and CDR2: KGHSH and LQKENI. CDR3: CASSEEVIAEAFF. Written as DNA, the CDR3 is TGTGCCAGCTCAGAAGAGGTGATAGCTGAAGCTTTCTTT.

V and J are TRBV12-3 or TRBV12-4 and TRBJ2-7; 9 positions match TRBD2. The CDR3 is 15 amino acids. J was trimmed by 4 bases and V by 6 bases; bases with no gene match: 10. Here the CDR3 DNA reads TGTGCCAGCAGGCGGAGTAGCGGGGGATCATACGAGCAGTACTTC. Translated: CASRRSSGGSYEQYF.

V gene TRBV6-5 combines with J gene TRBJ2-2, with 8 bases identical to TRBD2. The V segment lost 7 bases and the J segment 6 bases; nucleotides outside the gene matches: 13. CDR1 and CDR2 from the germline V gene are MNHEY and SVGAGI. The CDR3 sequence is 16 residues long. The CDR3 DNA sequence: TGTGCCAGCACCCGTCGAGCGGGGGCCGGGCCCGGGGAGCTGTTTTTT. Protein sequence: CASTRRAGAGPGELFF.

V and J are TRBV15 and TRBJ2-1; a weak D match, TRBD1 (6 bases). Trimming took 3 bases from V and 3 from J, leaving 12 bases between them. Germline CDR1 reads LNHNV; CDR2 reads YYDKDF (reference sequence). CDR3 size: 15 residues. The CDR3 DNA reads as TGTGCCACCAGCAGGACGAGGACAGACTACAATGAGCAGTTCTTC. Translating it yields CATSRTRTDYNEQFF. The whole variable domain, filled in from reference TRBV15 and TRBJ2-1, reads DAMVIQNPRYQVTQFGKPVTLSCSQTLNHNVMYWYQQKSSQAPKLLFHYYDKDFNNEADTPDNFQSRRPNTSFCFLDIRSPGLGDTAMYLCATSRTRTDYNEQFFGPGTRLTVL.

Regarding this clonotype: A much larger clone is a single base away; this may be a read error. This rearrangement joins TRBV25-1 to TRBJ2-7; no clear D gene. CDR1 and CDR2 (germline): MGHDK, SYGVNS. The CDR3 covers 11 residues. The V end lost 5 bases, the J end lost 3 bases, and 5 bases lay between the germline ends. The CDR3 loop reads CASSIYYEQYF. Written as DNA, the CDR3 is TGTGCCAGCAGTATCTACTACGAGCAGTACTTC.

This clonotype was seen more than once but under ten times. The V call is TRBV5-5, the J call TRBJ2-4, with D perhaps matching TRBD1 (6 bases). Trimming shortened V by 4 bases and J by 4 bases, and 15 bases separated the two germline ends. CDR1 and CDR2 from the germline V gene are SGHKS and YYEKEE (reference sequence). This CDR3 is built from 15 residues. CDR3 amino acids: CASSGPGTRKNIQYF. CDR3 DNA: TGTGCCAGCAGCGGCCCCGGGACACGGAAAAACATTCAGTACTTC.

The chain is built from TRBV6-5 and TRBJ1-1; 7 nucleotides agree with TRBD1. The V gene end was trimmed by 2 bases and the J gene end by 1 base; junction bases not matched to a gene: 4. Looked up from germline, CDR1 is MNHEY and CDR2 is SVGAGI. CDR3 length equals 15 residues. The CDR3 DNA is TGTGCCAGCAGTTACGGGTGGACAGGGAACACTGAAGCTTTCTTT. It codes for CASSYGWTGNTEAFF.

This clonotype was detected only a few times. The chain combines TRBV2 with TRBJ1-1; 7 bases map to TRBD1. The CDR3 covers 12 residues. CDR1 SNHLY and CDR2 FYNNEI come from the germline V gene. After removal of 8 bases from V and 4 bases from J, the junction contained 4 bases not matched to a gene. The CDR3 protein is CASSTGVTEAFF. For the CDR3, the DNA is TGTGCCAGCTCTACAGGGGTCACTGAAGCTTTCTTT.

This clonotype was found a few times. The V call is TRBV4-1, the J call TRBJ2-1; maybe TRBD2 (7 bases). The ends were cut back, 1 base at V and 12 bases at J, with 10 bases in the middle. This CDR3 has 12 amino acids. The germline gives CDR1 MGHRA, CDR2 YSYEKL. DNA for the CDR3: TGCGCCAGCAGCCAAGCTAGGGGGGGGCAGTTCTTC. Encoded protein: CASSQARGGQFF.

This clonotype was observed a few times. The chain couples TRBV2 to TRBJ1-5; D unclear. The CDR3 runs to 14 residues. Germline CDR1 SNHLY, CDR2 FYNNEI. V lost 8 bases to trimming and J lost 3 bases, with 14 bases between them. In DNA form, the CDR3 reads TGTGCCAGCCGACCGACTATGGCCAATCAGCCCCAGCATTTT. Translated, it gives CASRPTMANQPQHF.

This clonotype has only a few counts. The chain employs TRBV12-3 or TRBV12-4 and TRBJ1-5; 9 nucleotides agree with TRBD1. V gave up 4 bases and J gave up 3 bases; unmatched junction bases: 4. The CDR3 is 15 residues long. For the CDR3, the DNA is TGTGCCAGCAGTTCCGGACAGGGGTCCAATCAGCCCCAGCATTTT. It specifies CASSSGQGSNQPQHF.